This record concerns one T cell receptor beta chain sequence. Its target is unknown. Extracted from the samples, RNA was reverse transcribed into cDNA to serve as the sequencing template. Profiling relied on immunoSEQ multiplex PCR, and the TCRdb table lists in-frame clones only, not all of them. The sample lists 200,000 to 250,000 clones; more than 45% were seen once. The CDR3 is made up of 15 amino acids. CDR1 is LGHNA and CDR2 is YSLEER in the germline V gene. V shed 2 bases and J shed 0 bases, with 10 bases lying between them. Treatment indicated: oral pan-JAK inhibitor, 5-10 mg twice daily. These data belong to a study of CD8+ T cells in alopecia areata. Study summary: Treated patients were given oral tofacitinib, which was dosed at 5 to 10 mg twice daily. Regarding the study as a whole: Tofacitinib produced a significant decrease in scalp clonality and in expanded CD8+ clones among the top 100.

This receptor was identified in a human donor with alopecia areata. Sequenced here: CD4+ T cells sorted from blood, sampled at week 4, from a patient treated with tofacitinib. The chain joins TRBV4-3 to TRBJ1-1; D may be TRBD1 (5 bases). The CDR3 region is CASSQKTAMNTEAFF. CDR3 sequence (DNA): TGCGCCAGCAGCCAAAAGACAGCAATGAACACTGAAGCTTTCTTT.